These T cell receptor beta chains were read from a single sample in a study of lymphopenia after photon versus proton radiotherapy. The method was immunoSEQ multiplex PCR; TCRdb's version includes in-frame clones alone and lacks a portion of them. In the table there are around 64,000 clones, about nine tenths of which are singletons. The material was peripheral blood, obtained from a patient treated with photon-based radiotherapy. These receptors all stem from a woman between 35 and 50 years old with cholangiocarcinoma. Both conserved end residues are part of each CDR3. Fields, in order: clone size, V gene, CDR3 length, D gene, J gene, CDR3 DNA, CDR3 protein. D genes are given only for firm matches. Some rows mark clone size as missing; the rest say once, few, many or name a class of expanded clone.

clone size: -; V gene: TRBV19; CDR3 length: 15; D gene: -; J gene: TRBJ2-5; CDR3 DNA: TGTGCCAGTAGTATAGGAGGCGTAGGGGGAGAGACCCAGTACTTC; CDR3 protein: CASSIGGVGGETQYF
clone size: few; V gene: TRBV5-4; CDR3 length: 15; D gene: -; J gene: TRBJ2-4; CDR3 DNA: TGTGCCAGCAGCTCGACAGATACTGCCCAAAACATTCAGTACTTC; CDR3 protein: CASSSTDTAQNIQYF
clone size: -; V gene: TRBV7-2; CDR3 length: 15; D gene: -; J gene: TRBJ2-7; CDR3 DNA: TGTGCCAGCAGCCTAGGGACACACTACTCCTACGAGCAGTACTTC; CDR3 protein: CASSLGTHYSYEQYF
clone size: -; V gene: TRBV6-1; CDR3 length: 14; D gene: TRBD1; J gene: TRBJ2-7; CDR3 DNA: TGTGCCAGCAGCGGGACAGGGATGACCTACGAGCAGTACTTC; CDR3 protein: CASSGTGMTYEQYF
clone size: -; V gene: TRBV15; CDR3 length: 14; D gene: TRBD2; J gene: TRBJ2-4; CDR3 DNA: TGTGCCACCAGCAGATCCGGGAGGGAAAACATTCAGTACTTC; CDR3 protein: CATSRSGRENIQYF
clone size: -; V gene: TRBV5-1; CDR3 length: 16; D gene: -; J gene: TRBJ2-2; CDR3 DNA: TGCGCCAGCAGCTTGAGGGGGGCCCCGAACACCGGGGAGCTGTTTTTT; CDR3 protein: CASSLRGAPNTGELFF
clone size: -; V gene: TRBV2; CDR3 length: 16; D gene: TRBD1; J gene: TRBJ2-1; CDR3 DNA: TGTGCCAGCAGTCCGATAGGGACAGGACTTTACAATGAGCAGTTCTTC; CDR3 protein: CASSPIGTGLYNEQFF
clone size: -; V gene: TRBV7-6; CDR3 length: 14; D gene: -; J gene: TRBJ1-1; CDR3 DNA: TGTGCCAGCAGCCGAGGATGGGGGGACACTGAAGCTTTCTTT; CDR3 protein: CASSRGWGDTEAFF
clone size: few; V gene: TRBV7-9; CDR3 length: 14; D gene: -; J gene: TRBJ1-1; CDR3 DNA: TGTGCCAGCAGCTTGGGGGGAGGGAACACTGAAGCTTTCTTT; CDR3 protein: CASSLGGGNTEAFF
clone size: -; V gene: TRBV28; CDR3 length: 15; D gene: TRBD1; J gene: TRBJ2-7; CDR3 DNA: TGTGCCAGCAGTCAAACCGGGACAGGGATCTACGAGCAGTACTTC; CDR3 protein: CASSQTGTGIYEQYF
clone size: once; V gene: TRBV7-2; CDR3 length: 15; D gene: TRBD1; J gene: TRBJ1-2; CDR3 DNA: TGTGCCAGCAGCTGGCAGGGACAGGGATTTGTTGGCTACACCTTC; CDR3 protein: CASSWQGQGFVGYTF
clone size: -; V gene: TRBV7-2; CDR3 length: 13; D gene: -; J gene: TRBJ2-3; CDR3 DNA: TGTGCCAGCAGCCTACGATTGACAGATACGCAGTATTTT; CDR3 protein: CASSLRLTDTQYF
clone size: -; V gene: TRBV7-9; CDR3 length: 16; D gene: -; J gene: TRBJ2-2; CDR3 DNA: TGTGCCAGCACCAAGGGAGTATTGGTGAACACCGGGGAGCTGTTTTTT; CDR3 protein: CASTKGVLVNTGELFF
clone size: -; V gene: TRBV7-9; CDR3 length: 12; D gene: -; J gene: TRBJ1-2; CDR3 DNA: TGTGCCAGCAGCTTAGGGCCCAGGGGCTACACCTTC; CDR3 protein: CASSLGPRGYTF
clone size: -; V gene: TRBV2; CDR3 length: 13; D gene: TRBD2; J gene: TRBJ2-2; CDR3 DNA: TGTGCCAGCGGGAGGGGCTCCACCGGGGAGCTGTTTTTT; CDR3 protein: CASGRGSTGELFF
clone size: -; V gene: TRBV19; CDR3 length: 11; D gene: -; J gene: TRBJ1-1; CDR3 DNA: TGTGCCAGTAGTCTTAACACTGAAGCTTTCTTT; CDR3 protein: CASSLNTEAFF
clone size: -; V gene: TRBV9; CDR3 length: 12; D gene: TRBD1; J gene: TRBJ1-1; CDR3 DNA: TGTGCCAGCAGCCCAGGGGGATTGGAAGCTTTCTTT; CDR3 protein: CASSPGGLEAFF
clone size: -; V gene: TRBV6-5; CDR3 length: 13; D gene: TRBD1; J gene: TRBJ1-2; CDR3 DNA: TGTGCCAGCGGGGGGGACAGGGCTGGTGGCTACACCTTC; CDR3 protein: CASGGDRAGGYTF
clone size: -; V gene: TRBV5-4; CDR3 length: 16; D gene: -; J gene: TRBJ2-6; CDR3 DNA: TGTGCCAGCAGCCTCGGGTTGTTCTCTGGGGCCAACGTCCTGACTTTC; CDR3 protein: CASSLGLFSGANVLTF
clone size: -; V gene: TRBV28; CDR3 length: 15; D gene: TRBD2; J gene: TRBJ2-3; CDR3 DNA: TGTGCCAGCAGTCTTCTAGCGGGGAGCACAGATACGCAGTATTTT; CDR3 protein: CASSLLAGSTDTQYF
clone size: -; V gene: TRBV30; CDR3 length: 14; D gene: -; J gene: TRBJ2-1; CDR3 DNA: TGTGCCTGGAGTGTAGGCAGCAACTACAATGAGCAGTTCTTC; CDR3 protein: CAWSVGSNYNEQFF
clone size: -; V gene: TRBV5-1; CDR3 length: 15; D gene: -; J gene: TRBJ2-3; CDR3 DNA: TGCGCCAGCAGCTCACCCGGGGGCGGCACAGATACGCAGTATTTT; CDR3 protein: CASSSPGGGTDTQYF
clone size: -; V gene: TRBV19; CDR3 length: 15; D gene: TRBD2; J gene: TRBJ2-7; CDR3 DNA: TGTGCCAGTAGTCCCGGGGGTAGCGGGAGAGACGAGCAGTACTTC; CDR3 protein: CASSPGGSGRDEQYF
clone size: -; V gene: TRBV7-3; CDR3 length: 17; D gene: -; J gene: TRBJ2-2; CDR3 DNA: TGTGCCAGCAGCCCAGACGGTGGGGGCAAGAACACCGGGGAGCTGTTTTTT; CDR3 protein: CASSPDGGGKNTGELFF
clone size: -; V gene: TRBV2; CDR3 length: 14; D gene: -; J gene: TRBJ1-1; CDR3 DNA: TGTGCCAGCAGTAACAGGGATTCACGTAGGGAAGCTTTCTTT; CDR3 protein: CASSNRDSRREAFF
clone size: -; V gene: TRBV28; CDR3 length: 13; D gene: -; J gene: TRBJ2-7; CDR3 DNA: TGTGCCAGCAGTTTGTCGGAAGTCTACGAGCAGTACTTC; CDR3 protein: CASSLSEVYEQYF
clone size: -; V gene: TRBV6-5; CDR3 length: 14; D gene: -; J gene: TRBJ1-2; CDR3 DNA: TGTGCCAGCAGTCTATCGGACCCCTATGGGGGCTACACCTTC; CDR3 protein: CASSLSDPYGGYTF
clone size: -; V gene: TRBV6-1; CDR3 length: 14; D gene: -; J gene: TRBJ1-3; CDR3 DNA: TGTGCCAGCAATTTGCGGGGGTTTGGAAACACCATATATTTT; CDR3 protein: CASNLRGFGNTIYF
clone size: -; V gene: TRBV7-3; CDR3 length: 15; D gene: TRBD1; J gene: TRBJ1-2; CDR3 DNA: TGTGCCAGCAGGTCACTTCAGGGGGAAATCTATGGCTACACCTTC; CDR3 protein: CASRSLQGEIYGYTF
clone size: -; V gene: TRBV11-2; CDR3 length: 18; D gene: -; J gene: TRBJ2-3; CDR3 DNA: TGTGCCAGCAGCTTAGCCAGGATCGGGGCAGCTCTTACAGATACGCAGTATTTT; CDR3 protein: CASSLARIGAALTDTQYF
clone size: -; V gene: TRBV28; CDR3 length: 15; D gene: TRBD2; J gene: TRBJ2-1; CDR3 DNA: TGTGCCAGCACGCGATTTAGCGGGGGTTACAATGAGCAGTTCTTC; CDR3 protein: CASTRFSGGYNEQFF
clone size: -; V gene: TRBV4-2; CDR3 length: 15; D gene: -; J gene: TRBJ1-1; CDR3 DNA: TGTGCCAGCAGCCAAGACCCGGGACACAACACTGAAGCTTTCTTT; CDR3 protein: CASSQDPGHNTEAFF
clone size: -; V gene: TRBV19; CDR3 length: 14; D gene: TRBD2; J gene: TRBJ2-5; CDR3 DNA: TGTGCCAGTAGTCGAGCGGGAGGGGGAGAGACCCAGTACTTC; CDR3 protein: CASSRAGGGETQYF
clone size: -; V gene: TRBV7-3; CDR3 length: 14; D gene: -; J gene: TRBJ2-2; CDR3 DNA: TGTGCCAGCAGCTTGGGCCCGACTGCCGGGGAGCTGTTTTTT; CDR3 protein: CASSLGPTAGELFF
clone size: -; V gene: TRBV19; CDR3 length: 12; D gene: -; J gene: TRBJ1-1; CDR3 DNA: TGTGCCAGTTCCGATAGACCCACTGAAGCTTTCTTT; CDR3 protein: CASSDRPTEAFF
clone size: -; V gene: TRBV5-6; CDR3 length: 11; D gene: -; J gene: TRBJ2-5; CDR3 DNA: TGTGCCAGCAGCTCCAGCGGGACCCAGTACTTC; CDR3 protein: CASSSSGTQYF
clone size: -; V gene: TRBV19; CDR3 length: 15; D gene: -; J gene: TRBJ1-3; CDR3 DNA: TGTGCCAGTAGTGGGTACGGCAGCTCTGGAAACACCATATATTTT; CDR3 protein: CASSGYGSSGNTIYF
clone size: -; V gene: TRBV29-1; CDR3 length: 10; D gene: -; J gene: TRBJ2-5; CDR3 DNA: TGCAGCGTTGAAAGGGAGACCCAGTACTTC; CDR3 protein: CSVERETQYF
clone size: -; V gene: TRBV7-9; CDR3 length: 14; D gene: TRBD1; J gene: TRBJ1-5; CDR3 DNA: TGTGCCAGCAGCGCGGACAGGGGAGTTCAGCCCCAGCATTTT; CDR3 protein: CASSADRGVQPQHF
clone size: -; V gene: TRBV19; CDR3 length: 18; D gene: TRBD1; J gene: TRBJ2-2; CDR3 DNA: TGTGCCAGTAGTGTCGGGGTCGGCTGGACAGGGATGGCCGGGGAGCTGTTTTTT; CDR3 protein: CASSVGVGWTGMAGELFF
clone size: -; V gene: TRBV6-5; CDR3 length: 16; D gene: TRBD2; J gene: TRBJ2-3; CDR3 DNA: TGTGCCAGCAGTTTCCGGGAGGTGGAAAGCACAGATACGCAGTATTTT; CDR3 protein: CASSFREVESTDTQYF
clone size: -; V gene: TRBV7-2; CDR3 length: 12; D gene: -; J gene: TRBJ1-1; CDR3 DNA: TGTGCCAGCAGCTTTCCAGAACCTGAAGCTTTCTTT; CDR3 protein: CASSFPEPEAFF
clone size: -; V gene: TRBV15; CDR3 length: 16; D gene: TRBD2; J gene: TRBJ2-1; CDR3 DNA: TGTGCCACCAGCAGGGATAGACTAGCGGGCCGCCATGAGCAGTTCTTC; CDR3 protein: CATSRDRLAGRHEQFF
clone size: once; V gene: TRBV30; CDR3 length: 13; D gene: -; J gene: TRBJ2-7; CDR3 DNA: TGTGCCTCGTCACAGGGCCTGGTCGGCGAGCAGTACTTC; CDR3 protein: CASSQGLVGEQYF
clone size: -; V gene: TRBV19; CDR3 length: 14; D gene: -; J gene: TRBJ2-2; CDR3 DNA: TGTGCCAGTAGTTCCCCAGACCTCACCGGGGAGCTGTTTTTT; CDR3 protein: CASSSPDLTGELFF
clone size: -; V gene: TRBV5-4; CDR3 length: 13; D gene: -; J gene: TRBJ1-5; CDR3 DNA: TGTGCCAGCAGCTTAAGGGGCCAGGAGCCCCAGCATTTT; CDR3 protein: CASSLRGQEPQHF
clone size: -; V gene: TRBV7-8; CDR3 length: 15; D gene: TRBD1; J gene: TRBJ2-5; CDR3 DNA: TGTGCCAGCAGCTTAGACAGGGGGCTCGGAGAGACCCAGTACTTC; CDR3 protein: CASSLDRGLGETQYF
clone size: -; V gene: TRBV11-2; CDR3 length: 11; D gene: -; J gene: TRBJ1-1; CDR3 DNA: TGTGCCAGCCAGGACGGCCCTGAAGCTTTCTTT; CDR3 protein: CASQDGPEAFF
clone size: -; V gene: TRBV4-3; CDR3 length: 21; D gene: TRBD2; J gene: TRBJ2-7; CDR3 DNA: TGCGCCAGCAGCCAAGAAGGCCCAGGTCGGCTAGCGGGTGGGGGTACCTACGAGCAGTACTTC; CDR3 protein: CASSQEGPGRLAGGGTYEQYF
clone size: -; V gene: TRBV27; CDR3 length: 15; D gene: TRBD2; J gene: TRBJ2-5; CDR3 DNA: TGTGCCAGCAGTTTACGACTAGCGGACCAAGAGACCCAGTACTTC; CDR3 protein: CASSLRLADQETQYF
clone size: -; V gene: TRBV30; CDR3 length: 15; D gene: TRBD1; J gene: TRBJ2-5; CDR3 DNA: TGTGCCTGGAGTTGGACAGGGGGGCGAGGAGAGACCCAGTACTTC; CDR3 protein: CAWSWTGGRGETQYF
clone size: -; V gene: TRBV5-1; CDR3 length: 15; D gene: -; J gene: TRBJ1-2; CDR3 DNA: TGCGCCAGCAGCTTGGATCTGTCTGTCCCCGAGGACTACACCTTC; CDR3 protein: CASSLDLSVPEDYTF
clone size: -; V gene: TRBV6-6; CDR3 length: 15; D gene: TRBD1; J gene: TRBJ1-6; CDR3 DNA: TGTGCCAGCAGCCTCCGGGACAGGGACAATTCACCCCTCCACTTT; CDR3 protein: CASSLRDRDNSPLHF
clone size: -; V gene: TRBV11-3; CDR3 length: 15; D gene: -; J gene: TRBJ1-1; CDR3 DNA: TGTGCCAGCAGCTTATCTGGGAGGGGGAACACTGAAGCTTTCTTT; CDR3 protein: CASSLSGRGNTEAFF
clone size: -; V gene: TRBV6-5; CDR3 length: 15; D gene: TRBD2; J gene: TRBJ2-1; CDR3 DNA: TGTGCCAGCAGCGCGACTAGCGGAGGGGGCAATGAGCAGTTCTTC; CDR3 protein: CASSATSGGGNEQFF
clone size: once; V gene: TRBV9; CDR3 length: 14; D gene: -; J gene: TRBJ1-1; CDR3 DNA: TGTGCCAGCAGCCCCCGCTTCTGGAACACTGAAGCTTTCTTT; CDR3 protein: CASSPRFWNTEAFF
clone size: once; V gene: TRBV19; CDR3 length: 15; D gene: -; J gene: TRBJ1-5; CDR3 DNA: TGTGCCAGTAGTATCCCAGGCCCGAGCAATCAGCCCCAGCATTTT; CDR3 protein: CASSIPGPSNQPQHF
clone size: -; V gene: TRBV30; CDR3 length: 13; D gene: -; J gene: TRBJ1-5; CDR3 DNA: TGTGCCTGGAGTTCAGGGATTGGCCAGCCCCAGCATTTT; CDR3 protein: CAWSSGIGQPQHF
clone size: -; V gene: TRBV7-9; CDR3 length: 12; D gene: -; J gene: TRBJ1-1; CDR3 DNA: TGTGCCAGCAGCCGGACCAACACTGAAGCTTTCTTT; CDR3 protein: CASSRTNTEAFF